The clone carrying this TCR beta chain was counted between two and nine times. Its antigen is unknown. This entry belongs to a study of response to subunit inactivated influenza vaccine. Study-wide results and caveats: Authors suggested that a seasonal influenza vaccination recruits few new T cells each time.

TCRdb analysed the RT-PCR reads with MiXCR anew, one entry per CDR3 protein. The sample comprises hundreds of thousands of distinct CDR3 sequences, about 18% of which are singletons, and approximately 10% rests with the top ten. The sequence was obtained from a man over 45 who received an inactivated influenza vaccine. The sample in question was PBMCs from blood, obtained around 5 days after vaccination.

The CDR3 loop reads CASSPPALGGNEQFF. DNA of the CDR3: TGCGCCAGCAGCCCCCCAGCCCTGGGCGGCAATGAGCAGTTCTTC. V gene TRBV5-1 combines with J gene TRBJ2-1; D unclear. Trimming pared 4 bases from V and 6 bases from J, leaving 17 bases between. The CDR3 totals 15 residues. Germline CDR1 and CDR2: SGHRS and YFSETQ.